This TCR beta chain appears in the sequencing data of a study of metastatic and nonmetastatic thyroid tumors. Through MiXCR, TCRdb re-clonotyped the PCR reads. The sample records roughly 20,000 clones, about 16% being singletons. Among the patients, none had received any treatment before thyroid surgery. CDR1 is SNHLY and CDR2 is FYNNEI in the germline V gene. This CDR3 is 16 amino acids long. Between the trimmed V and J ends, which lost 7 bases and 3 bases, there was a span of 20 bases. The table lists this clone with many counts. The chain has TRBV2 and TRBJ2-3; TRBD1 or TRBD2 may be the D gene (7 bases each). The origin of this receptor is a male donor with papillary thyroid cancer or a benign thyroid nodule (not recorded which). Some clones in this sample may be carry-over from other donors' samples. Sequencing input: blood. For the CDR3, the DNA is TGTGCCAGCAAAAGTAAAGCAGGGGGGGAAACAGATACGCAGTATTTT. Its protein is CASKSKAGGETDTQYF.